This T cell receptor beta chain was identified in a study of radiotherapy plus CTLA-4 blockade in lung cancer. TCRdb keeps only in-frame clones here, not all; method: immunoSEQ multiplex PCR. The sample carries 89,000 or so clones, 80% to 85% recorded once. Focal radiation plus CTLA-4 blockade with ipilimumab was given to patients with chemo-refractory metastatic non-small-cell lung cancer. The specimen comprised peripheral blood, sampled from a patient treated with radiotherapy plus ipilimumab. This TCR came from a human donor with non-small cell lung cancer who had a partial response to radiotherapy plus ipilimumab.

The CDR3 loop is CASSIDAASSGEQYF. Here the CDR3 DNA reads TGTGCCAGTAGTATAGATGCGGCCTCTAGCGGCGAGCAGTACTTC. The chain has TRBV19 and TRBJ2-7, with 7 nucleotides matching TRBD2. Germline values: CDR1 LNHDA, CDR2 SQIVND (reference sequence). Germline trimming cut 0 bases from V and 6 bases from J; bases unmatched to any gene: 8. CDR3 length equals 15 residues. The whole variable domain, filled in from reference TRBV19 and TRBJ2-7, reads DGGITQSPKYLFRKEGQNVTLSCEQNLNHDAMYWYRQDPGQGLRLIYYSQIVNDFQKGDIAEGYSVSREKKESFPLTVTSAQKNPTAFYLCASSIDAASSGEQYFGPGTRLTVT.